This TCR beta chain was obtained from a study of blood T cell repertoires in COVID-19. The table lists this clone with a count of one. The length of the CDR3 is 15 residues. CDR1 SGHNT and CDR2 YYREEE come from the germline V gene (reference sequence). V was clipped by 0 bases and J by 3 bases, with 12 bases between them. Sequencing used immunoSEQ multiplex PCR; TCRdb keeps in-frame clones, though not all of them. Of hundreds of thousands of clones in the sample, 75% to 90% were seen once. Cohort 3 recovered donors had two negative PCRs, clearance, or symptom resolution. The chain recombines TRBV5-4 with TRBJ1-1, with D maybe TRBD1 (6 bases). The sample comprised PBMCs or T cells enriched from blood (not recorded which). This clonotype was obtained from a woman between 35 and 50 years old who had recovered from COVID-19. The CDR3 region has the DNA TGTGCCAGCAGCTTGGACAGGGTCGGGTACACTGAAGCTTTCTTT. Translated: CASSLDRVGYTEAFF.